The entry that follows covers one T cell receptor beta chain sequence. Antigen unknown. The data are from a study of beta chain features in type 1 diabetes. Study conclusions and caveats: For patients, the naive, central memory and Treg TCRB repertoires appeared more alike than for healthy donors. Moderate but significant shortening of TCRB CDR3s was recorded in all four CD4+ subsets from Type 1 diabetes patients. Insertions at VDJ junctions were less frequent in type 1 diabetes patients. These patients also deleted more nucleotides at the same junctions.

A single heparinised draw of 95 to 150 mL on average was taken per donor. Stem cell-like memory, regulatory, central memory and naive CD4+ cells were sorted via CD45RO/CCR7/CD25/CD127/CD95/CD27. CDR1 and CDR2 (germline): MNHNS, SASEGT. This CDR3 is 13 amino acids long. The V segment lost 4 bases and the J segment 5 bases; nucleotides outside the gene matches: 4. Since all of the isolated RNA was reverse transcribed, expressed TCRB transcripts were what got sequenced. Clones were read by immunoSEQ multiplex PCR, and TCRdb kept only the in-frame ones, dropping some. The sample has tens of thousands of clones, around 56% seen once.

The sequence came from a woman between 40 and 55 years old with type 1 diabetes. The V gene is TRBV6-1, the J gene TRBJ1-1; TRBD1 matches 7 bases. Sequenced input: Tregs from blood. The CDR3 is CASSVGRGTEAFF. As DNA, the CDR3 is TGTGCCAGCAGTGTCGGCAGGGGGACTGAAGCTTTCTTT.